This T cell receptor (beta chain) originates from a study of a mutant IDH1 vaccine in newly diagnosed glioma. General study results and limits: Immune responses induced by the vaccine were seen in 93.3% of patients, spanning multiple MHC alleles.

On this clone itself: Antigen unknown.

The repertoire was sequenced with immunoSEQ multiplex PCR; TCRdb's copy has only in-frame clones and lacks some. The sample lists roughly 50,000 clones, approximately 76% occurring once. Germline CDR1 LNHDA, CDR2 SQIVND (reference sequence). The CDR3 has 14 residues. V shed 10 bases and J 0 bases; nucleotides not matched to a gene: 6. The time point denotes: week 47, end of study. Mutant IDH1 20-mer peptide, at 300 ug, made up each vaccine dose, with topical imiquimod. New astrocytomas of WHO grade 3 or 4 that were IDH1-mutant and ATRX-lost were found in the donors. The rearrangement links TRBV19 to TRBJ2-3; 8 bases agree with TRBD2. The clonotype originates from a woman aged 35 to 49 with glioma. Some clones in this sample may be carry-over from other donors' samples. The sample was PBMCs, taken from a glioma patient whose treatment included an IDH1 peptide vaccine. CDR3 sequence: CATRAGVSTDTQYF. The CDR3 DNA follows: TGTGCCACCAGAGCGGGGGTTAGCACAGATACGCAGTATTTT.